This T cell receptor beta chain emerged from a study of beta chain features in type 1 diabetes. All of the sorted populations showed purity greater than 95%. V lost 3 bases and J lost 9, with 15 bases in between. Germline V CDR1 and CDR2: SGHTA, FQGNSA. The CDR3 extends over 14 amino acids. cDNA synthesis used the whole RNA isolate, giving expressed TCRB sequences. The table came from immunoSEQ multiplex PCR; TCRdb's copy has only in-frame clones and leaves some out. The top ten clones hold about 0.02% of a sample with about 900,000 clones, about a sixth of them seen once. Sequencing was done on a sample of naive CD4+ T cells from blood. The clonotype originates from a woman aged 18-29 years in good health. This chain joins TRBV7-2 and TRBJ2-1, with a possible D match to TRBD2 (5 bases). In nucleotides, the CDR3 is TGTGCCAGCAGCTTGGGCCGGGCGGAGGTTGAGCAGTTCTTC. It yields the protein CASSLGRAEVEQFF.